Listed below are T cell receptor beta chains from one sample, sequenced in a study of blood T cell repertoires in COVID-19. Sequencing used immunoSEQ multiplex PCR; TCRdb keeps in-frame clones, though not all of them. The sample records 70,000 or so clones, approximately 82% being singletons. The sequenced material came from peripheral blood. These receptors were obtained from a woman of 80 years or more with acute or convalescent COVID-19. CDR3s include the opening cysteine and the closing phenylalanine or tryptophan. Fields, in order: D gene, J gene, V gene, clone size, CDR3 protein, CDR3 DNA. D genes are given only for firm matches. Rows may omit the clone size; those that give it use once, few, many or a size class.

d_gene: TRBD2; j_gene: TRBJ2-5; v_gene: TRBV3-1/TRBV3-2; abundance: once; CDR3aa: CASSQVGGLAGVQETQYF; CDR3nt: TGTGCCAGCAGCCAAGTGGGGGGACTAGCGGGGGTCCAAGAGACCCAGTACTTC
d_gene: -; j_gene: TRBJ1-1; v_gene: TRBV7-9; abundance: -; CDR3aa: CASSLNLGGEAFF; CDR3nt: TGTGCCAGCAGCTTGAATCTCGGAGGTGAAGCTTTCTTT
d_gene: TRBD1; j_gene: TRBJ1-1; v_gene: TRBV6-6; abundance: once; CDR3aa: CASSYGTESMNTEAFF; CDR3nt: TGTGCCAGCAGTTACGGGACAGAGTCGATGAACACTGAAGCTTTCTTT
d_gene: TRBD1; j_gene: TRBJ2-7; v_gene: TRBV4-1; abundance: -; CDR3aa: CASSQDEGQVFYEQYF; CDR3nt: TGCGCCAGCAGCCAAGATGAGGGACAGGTATTCTACGAGCAGTACTTC
d_gene: -; j_gene: TRBJ1-2; v_gene: TRBV30; abundance: -; CDR3aa: CAWSATQNYGYTF; CDR3nt: TGTGCCTGGAGTGCTACACAGAACTATGGCTACACCTTC
d_gene: -; j_gene: TRBJ1-6; v_gene: TRBV5-5; abundance: -; CDR3aa: CASSLVGQGGSPLHF; CDR3nt: TGTGCCAGCAGCTTGGTAGGGCAGGGCGGATCACCCCTCCACTTT
d_gene: -; j_gene: TRBJ2-2; v_gene: TRBV7-9; abundance: once; CDR3aa: CASSFGYNTGELFF; CDR3nt: TGTGCCAGCAGCTTCGGGTATAACACCGGGGAGCTGTTTTTT
d_gene: -; j_gene: TRBJ1-1; v_gene: TRBV11-2; abundance: once; CDR3aa: CASSLDWGGRFYTEAFF; CDR3nt: TGTGCCAGCAGCTTAGATTGGGGAGGGCGGTTCTACACTGAAGCTTTCTTT
d_gene: TRBD1; j_gene: TRBJ2-1; v_gene: TRBV5-6; abundance: -; CDR3aa: CASSFGTGGGFSSYNEQFF; CDR3nt: TGTGCCAGCAGCTTCGGGACAGGGGGAGGATTTAGCTCCTACAATGAGCAGTTCTTC
d_gene: -; j_gene: TRBJ2-3; v_gene: TRBV11-2; abundance: once; CDR3aa: CASSLPGGKTDTQYF; CDR3nt: TGTGCCAGCAGCTTACCGGGGGGCAAAACAGATACGCAGTATTTT
d_gene: TRBD2; j_gene: TRBJ2-5; v_gene: TRBV7-3; abundance: -; CDR3aa: CASSFGLAGGETQYF; CDR3nt: TGTGCCAGCAGCTTTGGACTAGCGGGCGGCGAGACCCAGTACTTC
d_gene: -; j_gene: TRBJ1-2; v_gene: TRBV2; abundance: once; CDR3aa: CASRLTPRDYTF; CDR3nt: TGTGCCAGCAGATTAACTCCCCGTGACTACACCTTC
d_gene: TRBD1; j_gene: TRBJ2-7; v_gene: TRBV30; abundance: -; CDR3aa: CAWSVQGTYEQYF; CDR3nt: TGTGCCTGGAGTGTACAGGGGACATACGAGCAGTACTTC
d_gene: TRBD1; j_gene: TRBJ1-1; v_gene: TRBV28; abundance: once; CDR3aa: CASSPGDRVNTEAFF; CDR3nt: TGTGCCAGCAGCCCAGGGGACAGGGTGAACACTGAAGCTTTCTTT
d_gene: -; j_gene: TRBJ1-3; v_gene: TRBV6-5; abundance: -; CDR3aa: CASSPRTVSGNTIYF; CDR3nt: TGTGCCAGCAGTCCCCGGACAGTCTCTGGAAACACCATATATTTT
d_gene: -; j_gene: TRBJ2-7; v_gene: TRBV18; abundance: -; CDR3aa: CASSPESSYEQYF; CDR3nt: TGTGCCAGCTCACCAGAGAGCTCCTACGAGCAGTACTTC
d_gene: TRBD1; j_gene: TRBJ1-1; v_gene: TRBV29-1; abundance: -; CDR3aa: CSVGKTGANTEAFF; CDR3nt: TGCAGCGTGGGGAAGACAGGGGCGAACACTGAAGCTTTCTTT
d_gene: TRBD2; j_gene: TRBJ2-5; v_gene: TRBV10-1; abundance: -; CDR3aa: CANAGGQETQYF; CDR3nt: TGCGCCAACGCGGGGGGGCAAGAGACCCAGTACTTC
d_gene: -; j_gene: TRBJ2-3; v_gene: TRBV7-7; abundance: -; CDR3aa: CASSLGGLEDTQYF; CDR3nt: TGTGCTAGCAGCTTAGGAGGGCTCGAAGATACGCAGTATTTT
d_gene: -; j_gene: TRBJ1-2; v_gene: TRBV5-1; abundance: once; CDR3aa: CASRRSENNYGYTF; CDR3nt: TGCGCCAGCAGGAGGTCAGAAAATAACTATGGCTACACCTTC
d_gene: TRBD2; j_gene: TRBJ2-5; v_gene: TRBV5-1; abundance: -; CDR3aa: CASSLAGGPGETQYF; CDR3nt: TGCGCCAGCAGCCTAGCGGGGGGGCCTGGGGAGACCCAGTACTTC
d_gene: -; j_gene: TRBJ1-4; v_gene: TRBV7-2; abundance: few; CDR3aa: CASTLTRATNEKLFF; CDR3nt: TGTGCCAGCACCCTCACCAGGGCAACTAATGAAAAACTGTTTTTT
d_gene: TRBD1; j_gene: TRBJ2-1; v_gene: TRBV11-1; abundance: -; CDR3aa: CASSLWDRRNEQFF; CDR3nt: TGTGCCAGCAGCTTATGGGACAGAAGAAATGAGCAGTTCTTC
d_gene: -; j_gene: TRBJ1-1; v_gene: TRBV6-1; abundance: -; CDR3aa: CASSEALWGSQNTEAFF; CDR3nt: TGTGCCAGCAGTGAAGCGCTTTGGGGCTCACAGAACACTGAAGCTTTCTTT
d_gene: TRBD1; j_gene: TRBJ2-7; v_gene: TRBV11-2; abundance: -; CDR3aa: CASSFRGTGSPTKYF; CDR3nt: TGTGCCAGCAGCTTCCGGGGGACAGGGTCCCCTACGAAGTACTTC
d_gene: -; j_gene: TRBJ1-6; v_gene: TRBV10-1; abundance: -; CDR3aa: CASSPGGENSPLHF; CDR3nt: TGCGCCAGCAGCCCCGGGGGGGAGAATTCACCCCTCCACTTT
d_gene: TRBD1; j_gene: TRBJ1-1; v_gene: TRBV3-1/TRBV3-2; abundance: -; CDR3aa: CASGDRRDRAFF; CDR3nt: TGTGCCAGCGGGGACAGAAGGGATCGAGCTTTCTTT
d_gene: TRBD2; j_gene: TRBJ2-5; v_gene: TRBV3-1/TRBV3-2; abundance: -; CDR3aa: CASSPKLGLAGANGAQYF; CDR3nt: TGTGCCAGCAGCCCCAAACTTGGTCTAGCGGGGGCTAACGGGGCCCAGTACTTC
d_gene: -; j_gene: TRBJ1-2; v_gene: TRBV12-3/TRBV12-4; abundance: -; CDR3aa: CASSLGWSGYTF; CDR3nt: TGTGCCAGCAGTTTAGGGTGGAGTGGCTACACCTTC
d_gene: -; j_gene: TRBJ2-5; v_gene: TRBV3-1/TRBV3-2; abundance: -; CDR3aa: CASSQDLVMGGGETQYF; CDR3nt: TGTGCCAGCAGCCAAGATCTGGTTATGGGAGGCGGGGAGACCCAGTACTTC
d_gene: TRBD2; j_gene: TRBJ2-7; v_gene: TRBV5-1; abundance: -; CDR3aa: CASSREGSGGYEQYF; CDR3nt: TGCGCCAGCAGCCGGGAGGGTAGCGGGGGATACGAGCAGTACTTC
d_gene: TRBD1; j_gene: TRBJ1-2; v_gene: TRBV20-1; abundance: -; CDR3aa: CSADRGRGYTF; CDR3nt: TGCAGTGCTGACAGGGGGCGCGGCTACACCTTC
d_gene: TRBD2; j_gene: TRBJ2-1; v_gene: TRBV18; abundance: -; CDR3aa: CASSPRYSPSGGPNEQFF; CDR3nt: TGTGCCAGCTCACCACGATATAGCCCTAGCGGGGGACCTAATGAGCAGTTCTTC
d_gene: TRBD2; j_gene: TRBJ2-5; v_gene: TRBV4-2; abundance: -; CDR3aa: CASSQTGGAGETQYF; CDR3nt: TGTGCCAGCAGCCAAACCGGGGGGGCGGGGGAGACCCAGTACTTC
d_gene: -; j_gene: TRBJ1-1; v_gene: TRBV6-5; abundance: few; CDR3aa: CASRPVQGNTEAFF; CDR3nt: TGTGCCAGCAGACCCGTCCAGGGGAACACTGAAGCTTTCTTT
d_gene: -; j_gene: TRBJ1-5; v_gene: TRBV6-5; abundance: -; CDR3aa: CASSPYEDQPQHF; CDR3nt: TGTGCCAGCAGTCCATACGAGGATCAGCCCCAGCATTTT
d_gene: -; j_gene: TRBJ2-7; v_gene: TRBV4-1; abundance: -; CDR3aa: CASSQDRTYEQYF; CDR3nt: TGCGCCAGCAGCCAAGACAGAACCTACGAGCAGTACTTC
d_gene: -; j_gene: TRBJ2-3; v_gene: TRBV30; abundance: -; CDR3aa: CASTSDSLGSHF; CDR3nt: TGTGCCTCCACCTCGGATAGCTTAGGTTCTCATTTT
d_gene: -; j_gene: TRBJ2-2; v_gene: TRBV6-6; abundance: -; CDR3aa: CASRQGGELFF; CDR3nt: TGTGCCAGCAGGCAGGGCGGGGAGCTGTTTTTT
d_gene: TRBD1; j_gene: TRBJ1-1; v_gene: TRBV4-1; abundance: -; CDR3aa: CASSQDRQGREAFF; CDR3nt: TGCGCCAGCAGCCAAGATCGACAGGGACGTGAAGCTTTCTTT
d_gene: TRBD1; j_gene: TRBJ2-5; v_gene: TRBV5-5; abundance: once; CDR3aa: CASSPNAGTGAGTQYF; CDR3nt: TGTGCCAGCAGCCCGAACGCCGGGACAGGGGCTGGGACCCAGTACTTC
d_gene: -; j_gene: TRBJ1-2; v_gene: TRBV7-8; abundance: -; CDR3aa: CASSLGPSYGYTF; CDR3nt: TGTGCCAGCAGCTTGGGGCCAAGCTATGGCTACACCTTC
d_gene: TRBD1; j_gene: TRBJ2-3; v_gene: TRBV7-2; abundance: -; CDR3aa: CASGTGGGTDTQYF; CDR3nt: TGTGCCAGCGGAACAGGGGGCGGCACAGATACGCAGTATTTT
d_gene: TRBD2; j_gene: TRBJ2-1; v_gene: TRBV5-1; abundance: -; CDR3aa: CASSLAAGVYNEQFF; CDR3nt: TGCGCCAGCAGCTTGGCAGCGGGGGTCTACAATGAGCAGTTCTTC
d_gene: TRBD1; j_gene: TRBJ2-1; v_gene: TRBV12-5; abundance: -; CDR3aa: CASGRDRVGEQFF; CDR3nt: TGTGCTAGTGGCCGTGACAGGGTAGGTGAGCAGTTCTTC
d_gene: TRBD2; j_gene: TRBJ2-1; v_gene: TRBV18; abundance: -; CDR3aa: CASSPRLAGGAEQFF; CDR3nt: TGTGCCAGCTCACCCCGACTAGCGGGGGGGGCTGAGCAGTTCTTC
d_gene: -; j_gene: TRBJ1-1; v_gene: TRBV11-2; abundance: -; CDR3aa: CASSFGGRDTEAFF; CDR3nt: TGTGCCAGCAGCTTCGGGGGGCGCGACACTGAAGCTTTCTTT
d_gene: -; j_gene: TRBJ2-1; v_gene: TRBV19; abundance: -; CDR3aa: CASSIYWEQFF; CDR3nt: TGTGCCAGTAGTATATACTGGGAGCAGTTCTTC
d_gene: TRBD2; j_gene: TRBJ2-2; v_gene: TRBV14; abundance: once; CDR3aa: CASSQDRLAGRGELFF; CDR3nt: TGTGCCAGCAGCCAAGATCGACTAGCGGGGCGCGGGGAGCTGTTTTTT
d_gene: -; j_gene: TRBJ1-2; v_gene: TRBV23-1; abundance: -; CDR3aa: CASSQTGGAELGYTF; CDR3nt: TGCGCCAGCAGTCAAACGGGGGGCGCCGAACTAGGCTACACCTTC
d_gene: TRBD2; j_gene: TRBJ2-7; v_gene: TRBV5-1; abundance: once; CDR3aa: CASSRGVLSYEQYF; CDR3nt: TGCGCCAGCAGCCGGGGGGTACTCTCCTACGAGCAGTACTTC
d_gene: -; j_gene: TRBJ1-5; v_gene: TRBV18; abundance: few; CDR3aa: CASSPQGKGEPQHF; CDR3nt: TGTGCCAGCTCACCACAGGGAAAGGGGGAGCCCCAGCATTTT
d_gene: -; j_gene: TRBJ1-2; v_gene: TRBV6-1; abundance: -; CDR3aa: CASSEIQPYGYTF; CDR3nt: TGTGCCAGCAGTGAAATACAGCCCTATGGCTACACCTTC
d_gene: -; j_gene: TRBJ2-2; v_gene: TRBV19; abundance: -; CDR3aa: CASSRTENTGELFF; CDR3nt: TGTGCCAGTAGTAGAACAGAGAACACCGGGGAGCTGTTTTTT
d_gene: -; j_gene: TRBJ2-5; v_gene: TRBV7-3; abundance: -; CDR3aa: CASSLTGRAETQYF; CDR3nt: TGTGCCAGCAGCTTAACGGGCAGGGCTGAGACCCAGTACTTC
d_gene: -; j_gene: TRBJ2-2; v_gene: TRBV29-1; abundance: -; CDR3aa: CSVQASWNTGELFF; CDR3nt: TGCAGCGTACAGGCCTCGTGGAACACCGGGGAGCTGTTTTTT
d_gene: TRBD1; j_gene: TRBJ2-2; v_gene: TRBV18; abundance: -; CDR3aa: CASSPAGQGSTGELFF; CDR3nt: TGTGCCAGCTCACCGGCGGGACAGGGGAGCACCGGGGAGCTGTTTTTT
d_gene: -; j_gene: TRBJ2-2; v_gene: TRBV11-3; abundance: -; CDR3aa: CASSQRIGGDTGELFF; CDR3nt: TGTGCCAGCAGCCAGAGGATCGGAGGGGACACCGGGGAGCTGTTTTTT
d_gene: TRBD1; j_gene: TRBJ1-6; v_gene: TRBV12-5; abundance: few; CDR3aa: CASGAGQGNSPLHF; CDR3nt: TGTGCTAGTGGTGCCGGACAGGGAAATTCACCCCTCCACTTT